Presented here are 32 T cell receptor beta chains from one specimen sequenced in a study of blood T cell repertoires in COVID-19. The table came from immunoSEQ multiplex PCR; TCRdb's copy has only in-frame clones and leaves some out. The table records a few hundred thousand clones, roughly 84% of them present only once. Sequencing was done on a sample of peripheral blood. Source of these receptors: a man in his fifties or sixties with active or convalescent COVID-19.

V usage is TRBV2 and J usage is TRBJ2-1; D gene ambiguous. In germline, CDR1 is SNHLY, CDR2 FYNNEI. The length of the CDR3 is 15 residues. V was shortened by 2 bases and J by 4 bases, with 12 bases between the two germline ends. This chain's CDR3 is CASSEYTVIYNEQFF. DNA for the CDR3: TGTGCCAGCAGTGAATATACGGTGATATACAATGAGCAGTTCTTC.

The J gene is TRBJ2-2, the V gene TRBV6-1; D not certain. The germline gives CDR1 MNHNS, CDR2 SASEGT. Trimming shortened V by 2 bases and J by 5 bases, and 15 bases separated the two germline ends. The CDR3 extends over 16 amino acids. CDR3 sequence: CASSELTGLFTGELFF. In DNA form, the CDR3 reads TGTGCCAGCAGTGAATTGACTGGGTTGTTTACCGGGGAGCTGTTTTTT.

This rearrangement joins TRBV6-1 to TRBJ1-1; D is unresolved. The CDR3 length is 14 residues. V was clipped by 1 base and J by 1 base, with 7 bases between them. The germline gives CDR1 MNHNS, CDR2 SASEGT. CDR3 sequence: CASSEGQSNTEAFF. The CDR3 DNA reads TGTGCCAGCAGTGAAGGCCAGTCGAACACTGAAGCTTTCTTT.

The chain joins TRBV27 to TRBJ2-7, with TRBD1 identical over 10 bases. With 5 bases clipped from V and 0 bases from J, the junction kept 7 bases outside the gene matches. The CDR3 length is 16 residues. Germline CDR1 MNHEY, CDR2 SMNVEV (reference sequence). CDR3 amino acids: CASSAGQGEPSYEQYF. The CDR3, as DNA: TGTGCCAGCAGTGCCGGACAGGGGGAGCCCTCCTACGAGCAGTACTTC.

This rearrangement joins TRBV7-9 to TRBJ2-7, with 10 bases identical to TRBD1. This CDR3 is 16 amino acids long. CDR1 is SEHNR and CDR2 is FQNEAQ in the germline V gene (reference sequence). J was trimmed by 0 bases and V by 5 bases; bases with no gene match: 7. Written as DNA, the CDR3 is TGTGCCAGCAGCCGCGGACAGGGGGACAGCTCCTACGAGCAGTACGTC. This encodes CASSRGQGDSSYEQYV.

This clone was recorded a few times. The V call is TRBV5-1, the J call TRBJ1-2; TRBD1 aligns across 9 bases. The CDR3 has 15 residues. The germline V gene encodes CDR1 SGHRS and CDR2 YFSETQ. V lost 0 bases to trimming and J lost 7 bases; unmatched junction nucleotides: 7. CDR3 sequence (DNA): TGCGCCAGCAGCTTGGATACAGGGGGCGCGGGTGGCTACACCTTC. Translated: CASSLDTGGAGGYTF. Complete variable domain (other parts from reference TRBV5-1 and TRBJ1-2): KAGVTQTPRYLIKTRGQQVTLSCSPISGHRSVSWYQQTPGQGLQFLFEYFSETQRNKGNFPGRFSGRQFSNSRSEMNVSTLELGDSALYLCASSLDTGGAGGYTFGSGTRLTVV.

The CDR3 protein is CASRYNRESQYF. The CDR3 DNA follows: TGTGCCAGCAGATATAACAGGGAGTCGCAGTATTTT. The chain uses TRBV2 and TRBJ2-3, with a tentative D call TRBD1 (6 bases). Germline V CDR1 and CDR2: SNHLY, FYNNEI. This CDR3 has 12 residues. The V gene lost 6 bases and the J gene lost 10 bases, with 14 bases spanning the gap.

This sequence joins TRBV2 and TRBJ2-7; 7 nucleotides line up with TRBD1. CDR1 SNHLY and CDR2 FYNNEI come from the germline V gene. The CDR3 covers 13 residues. V lost 10 bases, J lost 4 bases, and 10 bases stayed unmatched. CDR3 DNA: TGTGCCATCCGACAGGGTTTAGAATACGAGCAGTACTTC. Translating it yields CAIRQGLEYEQYF.

This chain connects TRBV27 to TRBJ2-1; 11 nucleotides match TRBD2. CDR1 is MNHEY and CDR2 is SMNVEV in the germline V gene (reference sequence). The CDR3 has 15 residues. V gave up 7 bases and J gave up 8 bases; unmatched junction bases: 10. CDR3 in DNA: TGTGCCAGCACCCAAACTAGCGGGGGTCTCGATGAGCAGTTCTTC. It codes for CASTQTSGGLDEQFF.

V gene TRBV7-2 combines with J gene TRBJ2-1, with TRBD2 matching over 8 bases. Per germline, CDR1 SGHTA and CDR2 FQGNSA. This CDR3 contains 15 residues. The J segment lost 3 bases and the V segment lost 4 bases, leaving 5 bases of the junction unmatched. The chain's CDR3 is CASSSSGGFYNEQFF. The CDR3 region has the DNA TGTGCCAGCAGCTCCAGCGGGGGCTTCTACAATGAGCAGTTCTTC.

The V call is TRBV5-1, the J call TRBJ2-7; D might be TRBD1 (5 bases). Germline CDR1 and CDR2: SGHRS and YFSETQ. This CDR3 has 16 amino acids. V was cut by 4 bases and J by 3 bases, with 20 bases left in between. In DNA, the CDR3 is TGCGCCAGCAGCCCGCTGGCGGCAGGGTCGGGCTACGAGCAGTACTTC. Its protein product is CASSPLAAGSGYEQYF.

This chain uses TRBV10-3 with TRBJ1-5, with TRBD1 matching 7 bases. CDR1 and CDR2 from the germline V gene are ENHRY and SYGVKD. The CDR3 is 14 amino acids. The trim removed 2 bases at V and 4 bases at J, leaving 2 bases unmatched. CDR3 region: CAISETGENQPQHF. The DNA of the CDR3 is TGTGCCATCAGTGAGACAGGGGAAAATCAGCCCCAGCATTTT.

V and J are TRBV6-1 and TRBJ2-7, with D hard to call. The CDR3 has 14 amino acids. In germline, CDR1 is MNHNS, CDR2 SASEGT. The ends were cut back, 2 bases at V and 0 bases at J, with 8 bases in the middle. CDR3 loop: CASSEYGSSYEQYV. CDR3 nucleotide sequence: TGTGCCAGCAGTGAATATGGCAGCTCCTACGAGCAGTACGTC.

The V call is TRBV29-1, the J call TRBJ1-2; 9 bases align to TRBD1. The J segment lost 4 bases and the V segment lost 6 bases, leaving 6 bases of the junction unmatched. Looked up from germline, CDR1 is SQVTM and CDR2 is ANQGSEA. The CDR3 length is 13 residues. CDR3 bases: TGCAGCGTCGCCGGGACAGGGAGCTATGGCTACACCTTC. Translation: CSVAGTGSYGYTF.

The V gene is TRBV10-3, the J gene TRBJ2-5; D is ambiguous. The V gene's germline CDR1 is ENHRY and CDR2 SYGVKD. The CDR3 is 13 residues long. Between the trimmed V and J ends, which lost 5 bases and 5 bases, there was a span of 12 bases. The CDR3 spells CAISQTSWETQYF. The DNA of the CDR3 is TGTGCCATCAGTCAGACATCCTGGGAGACCCAGTACTTC.

The rearrangement uses TRBV18 and TRBJ2-2; TRBD2 is a possible D gene (5 bases). Per the germline V gene, CDR1 is KGHSH and CDR2 is LQKENI. The CDR3 length is 16 residues. Trimming removed 6 bases at V and 4 bases at J, with 18 bases between. DNA for the CDR3: TGTGCCAGCTCCCCGAGGGCGAGGGCCGCCACCGGGGAGCTGTTTTTT. As protein: CASSPRARAATGELFF.

The rearrangement uses TRBV15 and TRBJ1-6; perhaps TRBD1 as D (6 bases). Germline V lookup: CDR1 LNHNV, CDR2 YYDKDF (reference sequence). Trimming pared 0 bases from V and 10 bases from J, leaving 13 bases between. CDR3 length equals 15 residues. The CDR3 reads CATSREYRVDSPLHF. The CDR3, as DNA: TGTGCCACCAGCAGAGAATACAGGGTAGACTCACCCCTCCACTTT.

The gene calls are TRBV11-2 and TRBJ2-7, with 8 bases fitting TRBD1. Germline V gene data show CDR1 as SGHAT and CDR2 as FQNNGV. With V trimmed by 3 bases and J by 1 base, 2 bases remained unmatched. This CDR3 comprises 14 residues. CDR3 in amino acids: CASSFRQGSYEQYF. For the CDR3, the DNA is TGTGCCAGCAGCTTTCGACAGGGGTCCTACGAGCAGTACTTC.

The V and J genes are TRBV6-5 and TRBJ1-2, with D uncertain. This CDR3 comprises 15 residues. V gave up 0 bases and J gave up 4 bases, with 12 bases separating them. CDR1 and CDR2 (germline): MNHEY, SVGAGI. Written as DNA, the CDR3 is TGTGCCAGCAGTTACTCAAGACCCTCTAGCTATGGCTACACCTTC. It encodes CASSYSRPSSYGYTF.

This clone showed up just a few times. The J gene is TRBJ2-7, the V gene TRBV28, with 7 bases fitting TRBD1. The germline gives CDR1 MDHEN, CDR2 SYDVKM. With 2 bases clipped from V and 2 bases from J, the junction kept 6 bases outside the gene matches. This CDR3 contains 15 residues. CDR3 loop: CASSLAFGQAYEQYF. CDR3 coding DNA: TGTGCCAGCAGTTTAGCCTTTGGACAGGCCTACGAGCAGTACTTC. Full variable domain (rest looked up from reference TRBV28 and TRBJ2-7): DVKVTQSSRYLVKRTGEKVFLECVQDMDHENMFWYRQDPGLGLRLIYFSYDVKMKEKGDIPEGYSVSREKKERFSLILESASTNQTSMYLCASSLAFGQAYEQYFGPGTRLTVT.

The genes are TRBV19 and TRBJ1-1; a possible D gene is TRBD1 (5 bases). Germline V gene sequence: CDR1 LNHDA, CDR2 SQIVND (reference sequence). V was pared by 3 bases and J by 6 bases, with 11 bases between. This CDR3 region has 13 residues. In DNA form, the CDR3 reads TGTGCCAGTAGTATGGGTCAGGGTTCTGAAGCTTTCTTT. This sequence encodes CASSMGQGSEAFF.

This clone was counted a few times. This rearrangement joins TRBV2 to TRBJ2-1; D may be TRBD2 (5 bases). CDR3 length equals 12 residues. Germline V gene lookup returns CDR1 SNHLY and CDR2 FYNNEI. V dropped 6 bases and J dropped 3 bases, with 6 bases sitting between them. The CDR3 DNA follows: TGTGCCAGCAGACGGGACTACAATGAGCAGTTCTTC. This codes for CASRRDYNEQFF.

The chain has TRBV23-1 and TRBJ1-1, with 8 bases lining up with TRBD1. TRBV23-1 belongs to the ORF category, with a function that is uncertain. This CDR3 has 19 amino acids. The ends lost 0 bases at V and 0 bases at J; junction bases unmatched: 12. CDR3 bases: TGCGCCAGCAGTCAATCGACAGGGGCCACAGGGGTAATGAACACTGAAGCTTTCTTT. Translating gives CASSQSTGATGVMNTEAFF.

The chain has TRBV28 and TRBJ1-4; unclear D gene. The germline V gene encodes CDR1 MDHEN and CDR2 SYDVKM. This CDR3 contains 13 residues. Deletions cut 7 bases from V and 7 bases from J, with 13 bases between. The CDR3 loop is CASIVAGGEKLFF. Written as DNA, the CDR3 is TGTGCCAGCATTGTGGCAGGAGGTGAAAAACTGTTTTTT.

A single count supports this clone. This chain uses TRBV9 with TRBJ1-3, with D uncertain. The CDR3 spans 16 residues. Germline CDR1 SGDLS, CDR2 YYNGEE. Deletions cut 0 bases from V and 2 bases from J, with 12 bases between. The CDR3 reads CASSVVAAGTGNTIYF. For the CDR3, the DNA is TGTGCCAGCAGCGTAGTGGCCGCGGGGACTGGAAACACCATATATTTT.

The chain is built from TRBV7-2 and TRBJ1-2; 11 bases agree with TRBD1. CDR3 length: 15 residues. V shed 5 bases, J shed 8 bases, and the junction held 10 bases outside the gene matches. The germline CDR1 and CDR2 sequences are SGHTA and FQGNSA. For the CDR3, the DNA is TGTGCCAGCAGCCGGGCCCCCGGGACAGGGGGAGGCTACACCTTC. The encoded protein is CASSRAPGTGGGYTF.

This sequence joins TRBV10-2 and TRBJ2-3, with TRBD1 identical over 11 bases. Germline CDR1 reads WSHSY; CDR2 reads SAAADI. The CDR3 extends over 13 amino acids. The V segment lost 2 bases and the J segment 13 bases; nucleotides outside the gene matches: 5. The CDR3 sequence is CASSEMGDRGEYF. The CDR3 DNA follows: TGCGCCAGCAGTGAGATGGGGGACAGGGGGGAGTATTTT.

The genes are TRBV5-8 and TRBJ1-1; 7 positions match TRBD1. The CDR3 length is 16 residues. The V segment lost 5 bases and the J segment 1 base; nucleotides outside the gene matches: 11. Germline V gene data show CDR1 as SGHTS and CDR2 as YDEGEE. The CDR3 sequence: CASRSRQGQSNTEAFF. CDR3 DNA: TGTGCCAGCAGGTCTCGACAGGGCCAATCGAACACTGAAGCTTTCTTT.

The rearrangement uses TRBV6-2 or TRBV6-3 and TRBJ2-1, with TRBD1 identical over 9 bases. The germline V gene encodes CDR1 MNHEY and CDR2 SVGEGT. Losses at the gene ends were 2 bases for V and 5 bases for J; bases not matched to a gene: 10. The CDR3 spans 17 residues. The CDR3 here is CASSYPFRDRVNNEQFF. As DNA, the CDR3 is TGTGCCAGCAGTTACCCTTTCCGGGACAGGGTCAACAATGAGCAGTTCTTC.

The chain carries TRBV11-2 and TRBJ2-1; the match to TRBD2 covers 7 bases. Germline values: CDR1 SGHAT, CDR2 FQNNGV. The CDR3 is made up of 15 amino acids. V trimming: 1 base; J trimming: 5 bases; junction bases outside the gene matches: 5. The CDR3 here is CASSLGLAVNNEQFF. Written as DNA, the CDR3 is TGTGCCAGCAGCTTAGGGCTAGCGGTTAACAATGAGCAGTTCTTC. The variable domain in full, with the rest retrieved from reference TRBV11-2 and TRBJ2-1, is EAGVAQSPRYKIIEKRQSVAFWCNPISGHATLYWYQQILGQGPKLLIQFQNNGVVDDSQLPKDRFSAERLKGVDSTLKIQPAKLEDSAVYLCASSLGLAVNNEQFFGPGTRLTVL.

The V gene is TRBV5-1, the J gene TRBJ2-2; 8 positions agree with TRBD1. J gave up 4 bases and V 1 base, and 9 bases lay outside the gene matches. Germline CDR1 and CDR2: SGHRS and YFSETQ. This CDR3 is 17 amino acids long. The CDR3 coding sequence is TGCGCCAGCAGCTTGTCGCCCAGGGGGCCTGGCACCGGGGAGCTGTTTTTT. Its protein is CASSLSPRGPGTGELFF.

This chain connects TRBV7-2 to TRBJ2-3, with 8 bases matching TRBD1. The CDR3 extends over 17 amino acids. Trimming cost V 1 base and J 0 bases; bases outside gene matches: 6. Per the germline V gene, CDR1 is SGHTA and CDR2 is FQGNSA. The CDR3 sequence is CASSLGGTGYSTDTQYF. CDR3 in DNA: TGTGCCAGCAGCTTAGGGGGGACAGGCTATAGCACAGATACGCAGTATTTT. Based on the CDR3 plus reference TRBV7-2 and TRBJ2-3, the full variable domain is GAGVSQSPSNKVTEKGKDVELRCDPISGHTALYWYRQSLGQGLEFLIYFQGNSAPDKSGLPSDRFSAERTGGSVSTLTIQRTQQEDSAVYLCASSLGGTGYSTDTQYFGPGTRLTVL.